The entry below gives a single TCR beta chain sequence along with its context. This record comes from a study of blood T cell repertoires in COVID-19. Original analysis: Reference gene primer amplification in the assay estimated nucleated cell counts. Only in-frame clones appear in the TCRdb table, and some are missing; sequencing was by immunoSEQ multiplex PCR. V and J calls and clone size follow that table, whereas D and trimming were derived from the DNA. This sample has 100,000 or so clones; over 80% occur once, and the top ten carry under 2%. Looked up from germline, CDR1 is ENHRY and CDR2 is SYGVKD. V dropped 2 bases and J dropped 7 bases, with 8 bases sitting between them. The CDR3 loop spans 12 amino acids.

The genes are TRBV10-3 and TRBJ1-1, with D unclear. Specimen: peripheral blood. This sequence was found in a man in his sixties or seventies with active or convalescent COVID-19. The CDR3 DNA reads as TGTGCCATCAGTGAGCAACAGCTTGAAGCTTTCTTT. Its translation: CAISEQQLEAFF.